The 12 T cell receptor beta chains below all came from one sample that was sequenced in a study of control samples from healthy donors and cancer patients. The method was immunoSEQ multiplex PCR; TCRdb's version includes in-frame clones alone and lacks a portion of them. The sample records 75,000 to 100,000 clones, around nine tenths being singletons. The sample consisted of blood. The origin of the receptors is a man between 45 and 60 years old in good health.

This chain connects TRBV6-5 to TRBJ2-2; TRBD1 aligns across 7 bases. The CDR3 covers 13 residues. With V trimmed by 6 bases and J by 6 bases, 4 bases remained unmatched. The germline V gene has CDR1 MNHEY and CDR2 SVGAGI. In DNA, the CDR3 is TGTGCCAGCAGCCATACAGGGGCCGGGGAGCTGTTTTTT. Residues: CASSHTGAGELFF.

Comments on this clone: Other DNA sequences in this sample translate to the same CDR3. V usage is TRBV3-1 (or the pseudogene TRBV3-2) and J usage is TRBJ2-5; a weak D match, TRBD2 (6 bases). Trimming took 3 bases from V and 9 from J, leaving 14 bases between them. There are 13 residues in the CDR3. Germline V gives CDR1 LGHDT, CDR2 YNNKEL (reference sequence). CDR3 region: CASSQLRTGAQYF. As DNA, the CDR3 is TGTGCCAGCAGCCAGTTACGGACGGGGGCCCAGTACTTC.

The rearrangement uses TRBV6-2 or TRBV6-3 and TRBJ1-1; a weak D match, TRBD1 (6 bases). Trimming removed 4 bases from V and 2 bases from J, with 11 bases in between. Germline V gene data show CDR1 as MNHEY and CDR2 as SVGEGT. CDR3 length equals 14 residues. The CDR3 DNA sequence: TGTGCCAGCAGTTCTCTACAGGGTAACACTGAAGCTTTCTTT. It is translated as CASSSLQGNTEAFF.

This rearrangement joins TRBV30 to TRBJ1-1; D unclear. The CDR3 extends over 14 amino acids. From germline, CDR1 is GTSNPN and CDR2 SVGIG (reference sequence). V gave up 5 bases and J gave up 5 bases, with 18 bases separating them. Written as DNA, the CDR3 is TGTGCCTGGGGAACCGGGTTCCTAGCGACTGAAGCTTTCTTT. Amino acid sequence: CAWGTGFLATEAFF.

J is TRBJ1-2 and V is TRBV5-4; 8 bases line up with TRBD1. This CDR3 spans 15 amino acids. J was trimmed by 0 bases and V by 4 bases; bases with no gene match: 5. Germline-derived CDR1 and CDR2 are SGHNT and YYREEE (reference sequence). The DNA for the CDR3 is TGTGCCAGCAGCGGATGGACAGGGCCTAACTATGGCTACACCTTC. Translation: CASSGWTGPNYGYTF.

This clone came up once. The chain is built from TRBV11-3 and TRBJ2-5; D gene uncertain. Germline assignment: CDR1 SGHNT and CDR2 YENEEA. The V end lost 5 bases, the J end lost 1 base, and 2 bases lay between the germline ends. The length of the CDR3 is 11 residues. The CDR3 here is CASSTQETQYF. The CDR3 region has the DNA TGTGCCAGCAGCACCCAAGAGACCCAGTACTTC.

The rearrangement joins TRBV6-1 to TRBJ1-4; no firm D call. In germline, CDR1 is MNHNS, CDR2 SASEGT. The CDR3 sequence is 15 residues long. Trimming took off 0 bases at V and 3 bases at J, with 8 bases between the two ends. Written as DNA, the CDR3 is TGTGCCAGCAGTGAAGCTGGCACCCCTAATGAAAAACTGTTTTTT. This encodes CASSEAGTPNEKLFF.

The count of this clone is one. The sample contains more than one DNA sequence encoding this CDR3. Here the CDR3 DNA reads TGTGCCAGCAGTTTGACAGGTAACACTGAAGCTTTCTTT. Its protein is CASSLTGNTEAFF. The chain employs TRBV12-3 or TRBV12-4 and TRBJ1-1; maybe TRBD1 (6 bases). The CDR3 totals 13 residues. Trimming cost V 3 bases and J 2 bases, with 7 bases left between them.

The chain links TRBV30 to TRBJ2-1; 8 bases match TRBD1. CDR1 and CDR2 (germline): GTSNPN, SVGIG (reference sequence). The ends lost 3 bases at V and 4 bases at J; junction bases unmatched: 5. CDR3 length equals 14 residues. CDR3 region: CAWSDRGRYNEQFF. As DNA, the CDR3 is TGTGCCTGGAGCGACAGGGGCCGGTACAATGAGCAGTTCTTC.

This clone has only a few counts. This chain links TRBV25-1 with TRBJ1-2, with D tentatively TRBD1 (5 bases). CDR3 size: 17 residues. CDR1 and CDR2 from the germline V gene are MGHDK and SYGVNS. The V gene lost 4 bases and the J gene lost 2 bases, with 20 bases spanning the gap. The DNA for the CDR3 is TGTGCCAGCAGTGCACGGGGGGGAATCTTTGTAAACTATGGCTACACCTTC. Translated: CASSARGGIFVNYGYTF.

The rearrangement joins TRBV30 to TRBJ1-4; no clear D gene. V was clipped by 0 bases and J by 6 bases, with 5 bases between them. The CDR3 spans 12 residues. Germline V gives CDR1 GTSNPN, CDR2 SVGIG (reference sequence). The CDR3 loop reads CAWSVRDEKLFF. The CDR3 nucleotides read TGTGCCTGGAGTGTAAGGGATGAAAAACTGTTTTTT.

The V and J genes are TRBV6-5 and TRBJ1-2; D possibly corresponds to TRBD1 (5 bases). The germline V gene has CDR1 MNHEY and CDR2 SVGAGI. The CDR3 consists of 16 residues. Trimming took off 4 bases at V and 4 bases at J, with 19 bases between the two ends. The DNA of the CDR3 is TGTGCCAGCAGTTCCTCCAGACAGAGGCTCCCCTATGGCTACACCTTC. It translates to CASSSSRQRLPYGYTF.